This TCR beta chain was observed in a study of cytomegalovirus exposure and HLA in healthy donors (dated by TCRdb to 2016 to 2017). With regard to the full study: An earlier analysis of approximately 590 of the donors reported 276 Gb of sequence data and around 110 million unique TCR beta sequences from 150 million to 200 million T cells. An early release that covered about 600 HLA-typed donors contained approximately 300 gigabases of sequencing data and approximately 85 million unique TCR sequences. Of the 300 to 450 genotyped donors, less than 85% were placed in the genetic ancestry cluster associated with self-reported Caucasian donors. The study was designed to test whether signatures of past pathogen exposure could be identified by cataloging public T cell receptors. The T cell repertoires of 670 or so subjects were profiled by immunosequencing and related to cytomegalovirus serostatus. Along with the roughly 670-subject first cohort, a separate validation cohort of around 110 different subjects was used. The study combined high-throughput TCR immunosequencing, statistical association of individual TCRs with disease status, and machine learning to predict cytomegalovirus infection status. A later analysis re-examined previously published TCR beta repertoires from 610 or so donors and added high-resolution HLA genotyping to investigate patterns of TCR occurrence. Rather than using new phenotypic data, the later analysis identified candidate immune exposures from TCR beta sequences and from how often those sequences occurred across donors. An earlier analysis of about 600 of the donors used high-throughput TCR beta sequencing to judge whether each TCR beta V gene segment behaved as functional or pseudogenic. Donor age, sex, ethnicity and CMV serostatus were collected together with the repertoire data. A later genetic analysis took genome-wide SNP genotypes for about three fifths of the 666 donors and used that subset as a discovery cohort. All discovery cohort repertoires had been generated on a single sequencing platform. Both class I and class II loci were covered by HLA typing, at four-digit resolution. The number of donors typed differed by locus, with roughly 629-640 for A, B, C, DRB1 and DQB1, more than 500 for DQA1, about 610 for DPA1, and over 400 for DPB1. Because of strong linkage in the cohort, five DR-DQ haplotypes were treated as single units for association and clustering. Among 300 to 450 genotyped donors of the cohort, an average of around 240,000 unique TCR beta nucleotide sequences were sequenced per donor, roughly 20% of them non-productive. Overall results and qualifications from the work: Three of the identified cytomegalovirus-associated TCR beta chains were confirmed in vitro to be specific for cytomegalovirus antigens. HLA typing was unavailable for some donors at each locus, so association tests used only the typed subset. The classifier was reported to diagnose cytomegalovirus status with high specificity and sensitivity in both the original cohort and the validation cohort. Specific HLA alleles were associated with over 15,000 TCR beta sequences at a false discovery rate of 0.05 in a later analysis. The 87-base-pair reads could not distinguish some IMGT-functional V segments, including TRBV6-2 and TRBV6-3, so those segments were excluded. According to a later analysis, TCR association rates differed among HLA loci, with DRB1 alleles showing the most associated TCRs and HLA-C alleles showing the fewest. In a later genetic analysis, fewer N-insertions in productive TCRs were reported among donors in an Asian-associated ancestry cluster than the approximately 670-donor mean. In a later analysis, HLA-associated TCR beta chains were found to be more clonally expanded and to have lower generation probabilities than equally common non-associated chains. A total of 150 or so TCR beta chains were listed by the study as associated with cytomegalovirus. It was suggested by the authors that the approach could potentially be generalized to other disease states and immunological phenotypes. In this cohort, only TCR beta chains were sequenced, and detectable features were limited by the absence of alpha or paired-chain data. Linkage disequilibrium might explain the correlated functional status among segregating V segments, but an unknown experimental factor could not be excluded. Roughly uniform sequencing depth across donors was assumed in presence/absence analyses, although this assumption may not hold. A later analysis found that most CMV-associated TCR beta chains appeared HLA-restricted, with HLA associations seemingly driven largely by CMV exposure. A further reported finding was that TCR beta sequences accurately predicted the HLA-A and HLA-B alleles for most subjects in the first cohort. The only immune exposure information available for the cohort was CMV serostatus. Most TCR sequences were seen in very few donors, while some public TCRs were found in many individuals. In a later analysis, several top co-occurrence clusters were reported to appear linked to parvovirus B19, influenza, CMV and Epstein-Barr virus. Assigning TCR associations to individual alleles was difficult when HLA alleles, especially DR and DQ, strongly co-occurred. A later genetic analysis associated a missense DCLRE1C variant with V-gene and J-gene trimming of TCR beta chains, and an independent cohort replicated the association. Over 15 rarely observed V segments, including chromosome 9 orphons, were excluded from the earlier analysis of a few hundred of the donors because counts were too low. A group of highly shared sequence variants was considered likely to be a technical artifact of the sequencing pipeline. Broadly in line with IMGT annotations, most TCR beta V segments showed up in productive rearrangements about 87% or about 30% of the time in an earlier analysis of roughly 590 of the donors.

This clone was recorded once. This receptor's antigen is unknown. Base qualities are not recorded, but no much larger clone differs from it by a single base. Libraries were prepared through the immunoSEQ multiplex PCR assay. For the multiplex PCR, a mixture combining 60 forward primers for TCR Vbeta segments and 13 reverse primers for TCR Jbeta segments was used. The CDR3 region of rearranged TCR beta genes was amplified from genomic DNA with a multiplex PCR assay. On the Illumina HiSeq System, the amplified TCR beta libraries were sequenced as 87-base-pair reads. As for the authors' bioinformatics: Across the roughly 600 repertoires, a later analysis counted roughly 84 million unique TCR beta chains, around 11 million of which were shared by at least two donors. Raw reads were error-corrected and collapsed into unique sequences by a nearest-neighbor algorithm in which closely related sequences were merged to remove PCR and sequencing errors. To assign V, D and J gene segments, CDR3 sequences were aligned to IMGT reference sequences. For a sequence to be retained, a match of at least six nucleotides was required to both a V gene segment and a J gene segment. Rearrangements were called productive when the CDR3 lacked stop codons and stayed in frame with V and J; all others were non-productive. CDR3 was defined by IMGT convention, running from the second conserved V-encoded cysteine to the conserved J-encoded phenylalanine. The earlier analysis of roughly 590 of the donors excluded any sequence lacking an unambiguous match to a single V gene segment. An earlier analysis of fewer than 650 of the donors classified V segments as functional when productive rearrangements were above 56.7% and as segregating when the standard deviation between donors was above 5%. A statistical classification framework was built for diagnosing cytomegalovirus status from the catalog of TCR beta chain sequences. In a later analysis, TCR nucleotide sequences were compared against IMGT/GENE-DB human TR gene sequences so that V and J genes could be assigned. In a later analysis, CDR3 sequences and most-parsimonious VDJ recombination scenarios were assigned using the TCRdist pipeline. In a later analysis, every TCR beta chain was defined by the combination of its CDR3 amino acid sequence and its V-gene family, and reads without a unique V-gene family were dropped. In a later analysis, approximately 640 highly shared, low-generation-probability nucleotide sequences were removed to address suspected cross-contamination and a sequencing artifact. In a later analysis, a clonal expansion index was calculated for each public chain from normalized within-repertoire ranks of inferred template counts. In a later analysis, generation probabilities were computed with a VDJ recombination model fitted to out-of-frame rearrangements, and the resulting probabilities were checked against IGoR. A later analysis scored TCR-TCR, TCR-HLA and TCR-CMV co-occurrence with hypergeometric tests, applying a repertoire-size bias correction to TCR pairs. A later analysis estimated false discovery rates by permuting HLA or CMV assignments 20 times. In a later analysis, co-occurring TCRs were grouped with DBSCAN, and TCRdist sequence similarity was added when clustering was performed within HLA-allele-positive subsets. For co-occurrence clustering, repertoires with fewer than 30,000 or more than 120,000 public chains were excluded, along with 5 or 6 repertoires with anomalous nucleotide sharing. The immuneACCESS repertoire file appears here via TCRdb, limited to in-frame rearrangements. These files lack a portion of the clones; in checked studies, under half of the deficit traces to unresolved V genes, and the cause of the others is not known. D and trimming were read from the DNA, whereas the V and J calls and clone size are those reported in that table. Across this sample there are some 130,000 clones, with over 70% seen only once. About 3.4% of the sample rests with the top ten.

The cohort consisted of 666 healthy bone marrow donors. Cohort members were all nominally healthy when sampled, although unrecorded immune exposures were likely present. The donor was CMV seronegative and was included in the group of around 320 seronegative cohort members. A peripheral blood sample was provided by each donor, and peripheral blood mononuclear cells were used for TCR beta sequencing. Genomic DNA was extracted from the blood cell samples with the Qiagen DNeasy Blood Extraction Kit. As encoded in the germline V gene, CDR1 is SQVTM while CDR2 is ANQGSEA. From its cysteine to its phenylalanine, the CDR3 spans 14 amino acids. Only CDR3 DNA remains: 42 bases, in frame from the first base. The trim is 6 bases for V and 7 bases for J, with a gap of 21 bases between the germline ends.

This chain joins TRBV29-1 to TRBJ2-5, and perhaps TRBD2 as D gene, on 6 matching bases. What was sequenced was PBMCs. The origin of this receptor is a man aged 25 to 40 in good health and CMV-seronegative. The DNA reads as follows: TGCAGCGTAACCGGGACTGACCATGGAGGGACCCAGTACTTC. Its protein reads: CSVTGTDHGGTQYF.